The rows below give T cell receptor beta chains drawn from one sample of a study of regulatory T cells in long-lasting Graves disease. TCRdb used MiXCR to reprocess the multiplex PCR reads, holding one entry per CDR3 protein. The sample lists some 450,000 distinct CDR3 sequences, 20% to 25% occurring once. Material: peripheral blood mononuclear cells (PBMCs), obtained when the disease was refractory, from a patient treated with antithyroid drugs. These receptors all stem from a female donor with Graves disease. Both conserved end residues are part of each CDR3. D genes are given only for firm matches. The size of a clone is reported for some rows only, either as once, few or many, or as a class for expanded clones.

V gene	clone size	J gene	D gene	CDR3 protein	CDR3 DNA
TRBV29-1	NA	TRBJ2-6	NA	CSAGTGANVLTF	TGCAGCGCAGGGACTGGGGCCAACGTCCTGACTTTC
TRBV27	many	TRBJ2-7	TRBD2	CASRRGREYEQYF	TGTGCCAGCAGGAGAGGGCGGGAGTACGAGCAGTACTTC
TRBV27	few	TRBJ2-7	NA	CASWRDLGYEQYF	TGTGCCAGCTGGAGGGACCTGGGCTACGAGCAGTACTTC
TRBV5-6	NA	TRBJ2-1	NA	CASSLPGRRRDEQFF	TGTGCCAGCAGCTTGCCGGGACGCCGTCGTGATGAGCAGTTCTTC
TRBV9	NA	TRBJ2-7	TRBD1	CASSVAGTGNTYEQYF	TGTGCCAGCAGCGTAGCTGGGACAGGGAATACATACGAGCAGTACTTC
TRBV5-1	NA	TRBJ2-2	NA	CASSLEGAGELFF	TGCGCCAGCAGCTTGGAAGGGGCCGGGGAGCTGTTTTTT
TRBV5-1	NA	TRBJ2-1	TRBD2	CASSALAGGPHNEQFF	TGCGCCAGCAGCGCGCTTGCGGGAGGGCCCCACAATGAGCAGTTCTTC
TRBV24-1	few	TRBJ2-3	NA	CATSHTGLGGGDTQYF	TGTGCCACCAGTCATACGGGCCTCGGAGGTGGGGATACGCAGTATTTT
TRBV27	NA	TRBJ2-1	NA	CASSSGTPLMDEQFF	TGTGCCAGCAGTTCCGGGACCCCGCTTATGGATGAGCAGTTCTTC
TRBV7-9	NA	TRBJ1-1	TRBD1	CASSSLTGAEAFF	TGTGCCAGCAGCTCACTGACAGGGGCGGAGGCTTTCTTT
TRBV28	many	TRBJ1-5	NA	CASSFHSAVNQPQHF	TGTGCCAGCAGTTTCCATTCGGCAGTCAATCAGCCCCAGCATTTT
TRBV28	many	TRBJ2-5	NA	CASSSTERWTQYF	TGTGCCAGCAGTTCGACAGAGCGGTGGACCCAGTACTTC
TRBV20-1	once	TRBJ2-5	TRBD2	CSAREATSGRLETQYF	TGCAGTGCTAGAGAGGCGACTAGCGGGAGGTTGGAGACCCAGTACTTC